This T cell receptor (beta chain) is drawn from a study of blood T cell repertoires in COVID-19. Generated by immunoSEQ multiplex PCR, the TCRdb table keeps only in-frame clones and is missing some. The sample contains over 300,000 clones, 88% of which appear only once. Germline V gene sequence: CDR1 SGHTA, CDR2 FQGNSA. The CDR3 is 15 amino acids. The V end lost 4 bases, the J end lost 0 bases, and 10 bases lay between the germline ends. Sequencing was performed on PBMCs or T cells enriched from blood (not recorded which). The chain carries TRBV7-2 and TRBJ2-1; perhaps TRBD2 as D (6 bases). This sequence originates from a woman in her 30s with acute COVID-19. The CDR3 sequence is CASSSDYSSYNEQFF. CDR3 DNA: TGTGCCAGCAGCTCGGACTATAGCTCCTACAATGAGCAGTTCTTC.